This passage covers 14 T cell receptor beta chains from one sample sequenced in a study of T-cell memory formation after mild COVID-19. TCRdb ran MiXCR on the 5' RACE reads and lists one entry per CDR3 protein. In the table there are hundreds of thousands of distinct CDR3 sequences, 15% of which are singletons. Sequencing used PBMCs or a T cell subset sorted from them (not recorded which). These receptors all come from a man aged 18 to 29 who had mild COVID-19 (a few samples of this study predate the infection). Cell type and time point are not known.

The rearrangement uses TRBV4-1 and TRBJ2-5, with no clear D. The ends were cut back, 0 bases at V and 0 bases at J, with 5 bases in the middle. The CDR3 runs to 14 residues. The germline gives CDR1 MGHRA, CDR2 YSYEKL. CDR3 coding DNA: TGCGCCAGCAGCCAAGATACCAACCAAGAGACCCAGTACTTC. Amino acid sequence: CASSQDTNQETQYF.

This clonotype has more than one count but fewer than ten. V gene TRBV6-2 or TRBV6-3 combines with J gene TRBJ2-7; TRBD1 aligns across 8 bases. The CDR3 extends over 16 amino acids. The J segment lost 6 bases and the V segment lost 0 bases, leaving 10 bases of the junction unmatched. The germline CDR1 and CDR2 sequences are MNHEY and SVGEGT. In DNA form, the CDR3 reads TGTGCCAGCAGTTACTCGACCAGGACAGGGTTCTCCGAGCAGTACTTC. This codes for CASSYSTRTGFSEQYF.

This clonotype was picked up a small number of times. This chain links TRBV28 with TRBJ2-7, with 8 bases that match TRBD2. V gave up 4 bases and J gave up 2 bases; unmatched junction bases: 7. The CDR3 runs to 15 residues. Germline CDR1 reads MDHEN; CDR2 reads SYDVKM. The CDR3, as DNA: TGTGCCAGCAGTTCGGGGGGGCGCTTCCCCTACGAGCAGTACGTC. It is translated as CASSSGGRFPYEQYV.

V and J are TRBV5-1 and TRBJ2-6, with 7 bases lining up with TRBD1. The ends lost 6 bases at V and 2 bases at J; junction bases unmatched: 8. The CDR3 consists of 16 residues. Germline V lookup: CDR1 SGHRS, CDR2 YFSETQ. The CDR3 DNA is TGCGCCAGCACCACGACAGGGAGCCCTGGGGCCAACGTCCTGACTTTC. It is translated as CASTTTGSPGANVLTF.

V and J are TRBV6-5 and TRBJ2-2, with D tentatively TRBD2 (7 bases). V lost 5 bases, J lost 6 bases, and 16 bases lay in between. This CDR3 region has 15 residues. In germline, CDR1 is MNHEY, CDR2 SVGAGI. The CDR3: CASSRKGGAAGELFF. CDR3 nucleotide sequence: TGTGCCAGCAGTCGTAAGGGGGGGGCGGCCGGGGAGCTGTTTTTT.

This clonotype was recorded a few times. The V gene is TRBV10-3, the J gene TRBJ1-1; D unresolved. Deletions cut 3 bases from V and 2 bases from J, with 7 bases between. Germline CDR1 reads ENHRY; CDR2 reads SYGVKD. The length of the CDR3 is 13 residues. CDR3 nucleotides: TGTGCCATCAGTGAACCGAGAAACACTGAAGCTTTCTTT. It translates to CAISEPRNTEAFF.

V and J are TRBV6-5 and TRBJ2-3; D is possibly TRBD1 (5 bases). The V gene's germline CDR1 is MNHEY and CDR2 SVGAGI. This CDR3 region has 15 residues. Trimming shortened V by 7 bases and J by 0 bases, and 14 bases separated the two germline ends. CDR3 nucleotide sequence: TGTGCCAGCACCTCAGGGTGGGCGAGCACAGATACGCAGTATTTT. Translating it yields CASTSGWASTDTQYF.

The CDR3 region is CAISTGSGYTF. The CDR3 nucleotides read TGTGCCATCAGCACAGGGAGTGGCTACACCTTC. V and J are TRBV10-3 and TRBJ1-2; weak D call: TRBD1 (6 bases). Trimming pared 6 bases from V and 7 bases from J, leaving 9 bases between. Germline V CDR1 and CDR2: ENHRY, SYGVKD. There are 11 residues in the CDR3.

This clonotype has more than one count but fewer than ten. The V and J genes are TRBV5-1 and TRBJ2-5; D could derive from TRBD1 or TRBD2 (6 bases each). Germline CDR1 is SGHRS and CDR2 is YFSETQ. This CDR3 has 15 residues. V lost 3 bases to trimming and J lost 0 bases, with 12 bases between them. Here the CDR3 DNA reads TGCGCCAGCAGCTCGCCGGGGGCGTACCAAGAGACCCAGTACTTC. As protein: CASSSPGAYQETQYF. Supplemented by reference TRBV5-1 and TRBJ2-5, the full variable domain reads KAGVTQTPRYLIKTRGQQVTLSCSPISGHRSVSWYQQTPGQGLQFLFEYFSETQRNKGNFPGRFSGRQFSNSRSEMNVSTLELGDSALYLCASSSPGAYQETQYFGPGTRLLVL.

CDR3 in amino acids: CASSLISSAEAFF. In DNA, the CDR3 is TGTGCCAGCAGCTTAATATCCTCGGCGGAAGCTTTCTTT. The J gene is TRBJ1-1, the V gene TRBV7-6, with D hard to call. Per the germline V gene, CDR1 is SGHVS and CDR2 is FNYEAQ. The CDR3 covers 13 residues. V shed 2 bases and J shed 8 bases, with 12 bases lying between them.

This clonotype was counted a few times. CDR3 DNA: TGTGCCAGCAGCTTAGAACTCTACAATGAGCAGTTCTTC. Translation gives CASSLELYNEQFF. The J gene is TRBJ2-1, the V gene TRBV7-4, with no clear D. CDR3 length: 13 residues. CDR1 is SGHVT, CDR2 SQSDAQ, per germline. Trimming left V 1 base short and J 3 bases short, with 4 bases between.

This clonotype came up a few times. V is TRBV11-2 and J is TRBJ2-1, with 8 bases that match TRBD2. The germline V gene has CDR1 SGHAT and CDR2 FQNNGV. The length of the CDR3 is 16 residues. The V and J ends lost 5 bases and 4 bases, in that order; junction bases with no gene match: 10. The CDR3 reads CASSPVRGDPYNEQFF. The CDR3 DNA reads TGTGCCAGCAGCCCCGTGCGGGGGGATCCATACAATGAGCAGTTCTTC.

The chain employs TRBV7-2 and TRBJ1-6; no clear D. V lost 1 base and J 5 bases, leaving 6 bases between the germline ends. This CDR3 is 14 amino acids long. Germline V gives CDR1 SGHTA, CDR2 FQGNSA. CDR3 in amino acids: CASSLDVNNSPLHF. The CDR3 DNA reads TGTGCCAGCAGCTTAGACGTCAATAATTCACCCCTCCACTTT.

As DNA, the CDR3 is TGTGCCAGCAGCACCCCCCGGGCGGGGGGCCACCTATACAATGAGCAGTTCTTC. Translated, it gives CASSTPRAGGHLYNEQFF. V is TRBV5-5 and J is TRBJ2-1; 8 bases align to TRBD2. V lost 4 bases to trimming and J lost 4 bases; unmatched junction nucleotides: 16. CDR3 length: 18 amino acids. CDR1 is SGHKS, CDR2 YYEKEE, per germline (reference sequence).